Following are 5 T cell receptor beta chains from one sample sequenced in a study of response to subunit inactivated influenza vaccine. One entry per CDR3 protein, called by TCRdb with MiXCR from the RT-PCR reads. Here the sample spans more than 700,000 distinct CDR3 sequences, around 21% being singletons. This specimen consisted of PBMCs from blood, obtained around 5 days after vaccination. These receptors all come from a man in his fifties who received an inactivated influenza vaccine.

The V and J genes are TRBV5-6 and TRBJ1-2; D remains unclear. The CDR3 consists of 14 residues. V was trimmed by 0 bases and J by 0 bases, leaving 6 bases between them. Germline lookup yields CDR1 SGHDT and CDR2 YYEEEE. The CDR3 DNA is TGTGCCAGCAGCTTGGGGATAGCTAACTATGGCTACACCTTC. Translating gives CASSLGIANYGYTF.

V usage is TRBV9 and J usage is TRBJ1-5, with TRBD1 as a possible D gene (5 bases). Trimming left V 3 bases short and J 3 bases short, with 10 bases between. The V gene's germline CDR1 is SGDLS and CDR2 YYNGEE. The CDR3 spans 14 residues. The CDR3: CASSGGQFNQPQHF. The CDR3, as DNA: TGTGCCAGCAGCGGCGGACAATTCAATCAGCCCCAGCATTTT.

V usage is TRBV7-2 and J usage is TRBJ1-2; D is unclear. V was clipped by 1 base and J by 0 bases, with 9 bases between them. CDR1 and CDR2 from the germline V gene are SGHTA and FQGNSA. This CDR3 has 15 amino acids. The CDR3 sequence: CASSLGGYPNYGYTF. For the CDR3, the DNA is TGTGCCAGCAGCTTAGGGGGTTACCCTAACTATGGCTACACCTTC. The variable domain in full, completed from reference TRBV7-2 and TRBJ1-2, reads GAGVSQSPSNKVTEKGKDVELRCDPISGHTALYWYRQSLGQGLEFLIYFQGNSAPDKSGLPSDRFSAERTGGSVSTLTIQRTQQEDSAVYLCASSLGGYPNYGYTFGSGTRLTVV.

The chain has TRBV29-1 and TRBJ2-7; D not certain. Per the germline V gene, CDR1 is SQVTM and CDR2 is ANQGSEA. There are 13 residues in the CDR3. V lost 4 bases and J lost 1, with 11 bases in between. CDR3 residues: CSVAPRRSYEQYF. The CDR3 DNA reads TGCAGCGTTGCCCCCAGGCGGTCCTACGAGCAGTACTTC.

This clonotype was observed a few times. CDR3 sequence (DNA): TGTGCCAGCCGAACGAACAACCAGGGACCAGAGACCCAGTACTTC. As protein: CASRTNNQGPETQYF. The rearrangement joins TRBV2 to TRBJ2-5, with D perhaps matching TRBD1 or TRBD2 (5 bases each). The CDR3 has 15 amino acids. Germline CDR1 reads SNHLY; CDR2 reads FYNNEI. V was clipped by 8 bases and J by 4 bases, with 20 bases between them.